This paragraph reports one TCR beta chain. The data belong to a study of blood T cell repertoires in COVID-19. Repertoires were generated with immunoSEQ multiplex PCR, while TCRdb's copy carries only in-frame clones and drops some. The sample shows about 180,000 clones, around four fifths of them seen only once. The trim removed 2 bases at V and 7 bases at J, leaving 7 bases unmatched. CDR1 and CDR2 (germline): KGHSH, LQKENI. The CDR3 spans 15 residues. This clonotype was sampled from a man aged 65 to 85 with active or convalescent COVID-19. The chain links TRBV18 to TRBJ2-5; 10 bases are shared with TRBD1. The sequencing sample was made of peripheral blood. Here the CDR3 DNA reads TGTGCCAGCTCACCAACGGGACAGGGGATAGGGACCCAGTACTTC. Protein: CASSPTGQGIGTQYF.